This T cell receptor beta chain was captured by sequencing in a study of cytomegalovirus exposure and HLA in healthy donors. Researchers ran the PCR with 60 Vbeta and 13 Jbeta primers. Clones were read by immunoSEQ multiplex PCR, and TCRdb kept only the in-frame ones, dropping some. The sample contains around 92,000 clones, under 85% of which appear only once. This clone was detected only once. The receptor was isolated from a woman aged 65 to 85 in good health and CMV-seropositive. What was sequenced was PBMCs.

The CDR3 loop reads CASSLGGAAPYEQYF. The CDR3 DNA reads TGTGCCAGCAGCTTGGGGGGAGCAGCCCCCTACGAGCAGTACTTC. The V and J genes are TRBV5-6 and TRBJ2-5, with a weak D call TRBD2 (5 bases). The J call may be wrong; the DNA end is better matched by TRBJ2-7. The CDR3 has 15 amino acids. Germline V gives CDR1 SGHDT, CDR2 YYEEEE.